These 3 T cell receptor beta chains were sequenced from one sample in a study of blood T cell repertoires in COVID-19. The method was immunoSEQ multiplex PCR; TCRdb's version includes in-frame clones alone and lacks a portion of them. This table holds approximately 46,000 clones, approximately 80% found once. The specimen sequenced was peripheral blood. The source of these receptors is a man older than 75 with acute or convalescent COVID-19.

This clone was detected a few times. DNA for the CDR3: TGTGCCAGCAGCCCGGACAGTTCGGTTGGCTACACCTTC. Translated: CASSPDSSVGYTF. The J gene is TRBJ1-2, the V gene TRBV6-5; D may be TRBD1 (6 bases). CDR3 length equals 13 residues. With 6 bases removed from V and 7 bases from J, the gap between germline ends came to 15 bases. Germline loops: CDR1 MNHEY, CDR2 SVGAGI.

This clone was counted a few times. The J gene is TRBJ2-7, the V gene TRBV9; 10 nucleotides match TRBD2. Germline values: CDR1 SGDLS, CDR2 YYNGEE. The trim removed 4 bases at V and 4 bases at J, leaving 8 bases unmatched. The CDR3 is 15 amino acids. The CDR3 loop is CASSLDSGRSYEQYF. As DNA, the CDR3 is TGTGCCAGCAGCCTCGATAGCGGGAGGTCGTACGAGCAGTACTTC.

The CDR3 nucleotides read TGTGCCAGCAGCTCGGGACAGGGGGCAAGCTACACTGAAGCTTTCTTT. It yields the protein CASSSGQGASYTEAFF. This rearrangement joins TRBV7-2 to TRBJ1-1; 12 positions agree with TRBD1. J was trimmed by 3 bases and V by 4 bases; bases with no gene match: 6. The V gene's germline CDR1 is SGHTA and CDR2 FQGNSA. The CDR3 extends over 16 amino acids.